This TCR beta chain was identified in a study of OX40 agonist ivuxolimab in advanced cancers. The wider study: Dose-escalation patients suffered from hepatocellular carcinoma, melanoma, renal cell or head and neck cancer.

CDR3 length: 17 amino acids. Germline V CDR1 and CDR2: KGHSH, LQKENI. The J segment lost 2 bases and the V segment lost 3 bases, leaving 6 bases of the junction unmatched. Some clones are missing from TCRdb's copy, which holds only in-frame ones; the method was immunoSEQ multiplex PCR. The data contain 20,000 to 30,000 clones, 75% to 80% of them singletons. The gene calls are TRBV18 and TRBJ2-7; 14 nucleotides align to TRBD2. The starting material was CD4+ or CD8+ T cells sorted from blood, obtained in a trial of the OX40 agonist ivuxolimab. This TCR was recovered from an adult with an advanced solid tumor such as melanoma, head and neck, liver or kidney cancer. The DNA of the CDR3 is TGTGCCAGCTCACCGATGACTAGCGGGAGGGTAACCTACGAGCAGTACTTC. It translates to CASSPMTSGRVTYEQYF.